This T cell receptor (beta chain) was retrieved from a study of Ad26.COV2.S vaccination and SARS-CoV-2 variants. Data came from immunoSEQ multiplex PCR; TCRdb stores just in-frame clones and leaves some out. The sample yields roughly 180,000 clones, around 88% seen once. Remarks on this clone: Its antigen is as yet unknown.

Germline CDR1 SGHTA, CDR2 FQGNSA. This CDR3 has 13 residues. V was trimmed by 7 bases and J by 10 bases, leaving 19 bases between them. General study findings and limits: Total responses of T cells may have been underestimated by the analyses of TCR breadth and depth. In vaccinated individuals, spike-specific CD8+ and CD4+ T cell responses reportedly displayed substantial breadth. Placebo recipients showed lower spike-specific TCR breadth than vaccinees. Similar non-spike TCR breadth was seen in vaccine and placebo recipients.

This TCR was recovered from a human donor who had recovered from COVID-19. J is TRBJ1-1 and V is TRBV7-2; D perhaps matches TRBD1 (5 bases). The specimen comprised peripheral blood, sampled after recovery from COVID-19. The CDR3 reads CASTLDSLGGAFF. As DNA, the CDR3 is TGTGCCAGCACCCTCGACAGCCTTGGGGGAGCTTTCTTT.